This T cell receptor (beta chain) was sequenced in a study of cytomegalovirus exposure and HLA in healthy donors. Notes on the study in general: TCR beta V segments were, for the most part, productive about 87% or about 30% of the time in an earlier analysis.

It was with 60 Vbeta and 13 Jbeta primers that the PCR ran. Here immunoSEQ multiplex PCR was the method, and the copy in TCRdb shows in-frame clones only, minus some. The sample holds some 120,000 clones, roughly 75% seen once. CDR1 and CDR2 (germline): SGHAT, FQDESV (reference sequence). The V end lost 5 bases, the J end lost 4 bases, and 5 bases lay between the germline ends. This CDR3 region has 11 residues. This clone has only a few counts. The antigen is not known. Sequenced input: PBMCs. The J gene is TRBJ2-5, the V gene TRBV11-1; D not certain. The origin of this receptor is a woman aged 45-65 years in good health and CMV-seronegative. CDR3 residues: CASSHLETQYF. CDR3 DNA sequence: TGTGCCAGCAGCCATTTAGAGACCCAGTACTTC.